What follows describes a single TCR beta chain. Its antigen is not yet known. No much larger clone is present one base from it, and per-base qualities are unavailable. The CDR3 spans 15 residues, from the cysteine through the phenylalanine. The DNA shown is the 45-base CDR3, in frame from base 1. The germline V gene supplies CDR1 SNHLY and CDR2 FYNNEI. V has 6 bases trimmed and J has 3 bases trimmed; junction bases matching no gene number 8. TCRbeta CDR3 regions were amplified from genomic DNA using the immunoSEQ Assay, a bias-controlled multiplex PCR. The authors' analysis ran thus. Within the assay, amplification of reference gene primers was used to estimate how many nucleated cells each sample contained. Sequence reads were collapsed and filtered to measure the absolute abundance of every unique TCRbeta CDR3 rearrangement. Productive Simpson clonality was computed per sample as the square root of Simpson's diversity index over productive rearrangements. This immuneACCESS table, as held by TCRdb, lists in-frame sequences with V and J called but not all clones. Of the missing ones, under half trace to an unresolved V gene in checked studies; the others have no known cause. Clone size and V and J calls were adopted from that table, with D and trimming inferred from the DNA. This sample has about 350,000 clones in its table, and approximately 90% of those were observed once. Roughly 8.9% of the sample rests with the top ten.

One collaborating source in Seattle enrolled patients while the patients were actively infected and followed the patients over time throughout the course of disease. Collaborating institutions collected whole blood in K2EDTA tubes following their own protocols. For TCRbeta analysis, collaborators shipped samples in one of three forms: frozen whole blood, isolated PBMCs, or DNA extracted from either of those sample types. This sample was included in a study of blood T cell repertoires in COVID-19 (dated by TCRdb to about 2020). Notes on the research overall: Samples from collaborators originated in the United States, Italy and Spain and spanned both the acute and convalescent phases of COVID-19. The repertoires were made available in a free public database intended to serve as a resource for research on the immune response to SARS-CoV-2. HLA class I and class II types, where available, came from metadata supplied by the sample provider rather than from assay-based typing. Deeply sampled blood TCRbeta repertoires from subjects exposed to, actively infected with, or recovered from COVID-19 were included in the dataset. The material from the prospective study consisted of cDNA or gDNA derived from T cells, B-cell-depleted T cells, or PBMCs. A de-identified subject ID, COVID-19 status, age in years and sex were almost always included in the sample metadata. Samples came from the ongoing ImmuneRACE study (first 160 participants) plus 1,254 subjects from 6 global collaborators.

Findings and caveats that apply to the study as a whole: Clinical and demographic metadata were provided uncurated, with the amount varying by source and participant.

Sample: peripheral blood. The receptor chain draws on TRBV2 and TRBJ2-4; 7 of the junction bases match TRBD2. The clonotype was recovered from a man between 25 and 39 years old with COVID-19, enrolled during active disease. The nucleotide sequence is given as TGTGCCAGCAGATACCCCAGGGAGGGCAAAAACATTCAGTACTTC. The resulting protein is CASRYPREGKNIQYF.